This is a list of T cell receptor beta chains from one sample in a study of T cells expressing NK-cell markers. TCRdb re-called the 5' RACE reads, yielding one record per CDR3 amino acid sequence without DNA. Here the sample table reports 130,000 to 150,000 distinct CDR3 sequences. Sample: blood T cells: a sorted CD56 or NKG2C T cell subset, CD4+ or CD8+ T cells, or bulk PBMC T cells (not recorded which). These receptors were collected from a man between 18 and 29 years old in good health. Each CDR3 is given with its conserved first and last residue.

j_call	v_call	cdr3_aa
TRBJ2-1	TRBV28	CASSSRVAGGGIGEQFF
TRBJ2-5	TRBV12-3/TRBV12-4	CASARLAGSGETQYF
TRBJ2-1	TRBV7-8	CASSLRGGGNEQFF
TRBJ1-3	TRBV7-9	CASSLSTGFSGNTIYF
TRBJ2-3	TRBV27	CASTRGVADTQYF
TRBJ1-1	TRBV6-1	CASRQGDPNTEAFF
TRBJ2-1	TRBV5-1	CASSYQSYNEQFF
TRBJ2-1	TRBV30	CAWESSGRAYNEQFF
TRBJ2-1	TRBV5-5	CASSFRQDSYNEQFF
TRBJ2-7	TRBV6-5	CASSYKPGQGNEQYF
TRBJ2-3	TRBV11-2	CASSFGTSGTDTQYF
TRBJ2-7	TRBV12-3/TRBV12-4	CASSLTLRSYEQYF
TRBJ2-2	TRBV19	CATHEGARTGELFF
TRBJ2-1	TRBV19	CASSETGRNEQFF
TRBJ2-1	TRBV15	CATSDRLAGGEIYNEQFF
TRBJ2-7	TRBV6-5	CASSYDTRTYEQYF
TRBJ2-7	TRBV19	CASSAVPGGEQYF
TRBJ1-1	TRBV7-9	CASSLGARQEAFF
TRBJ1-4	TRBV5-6	CASSLATGREKLFF
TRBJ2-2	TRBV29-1	CSATMNTGELFF
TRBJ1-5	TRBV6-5	CASSYAQGNGLSSPQHF
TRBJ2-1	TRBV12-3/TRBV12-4	CASSSPVSVTEQFF
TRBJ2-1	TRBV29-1	CSVPIAGTSSYEQFF
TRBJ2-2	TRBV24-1	CATSPSTGAVTGELFF
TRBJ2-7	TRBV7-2	CASSLAPSGVTYEQYF
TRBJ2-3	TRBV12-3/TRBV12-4	CASRPRGDTQYF